This T cell receptor beta chain was retrieved from a study of neurological immune-mediated disorders. This clonotype has a count of ten or more. Its antigen is not known. The method for making cDNA was 5'RACE, and it used 10-nucleotide random UMIs. Each CDR3 protein is one row after TCRdb ran MiXCR on the 5' RACE reads. The sample holds tens of thousands of distinct CDR3 sequences, approximately 4% seen once. Unsorted libraries used 2 million PBMCs kept at -80 degrees C. Study conclusions and caveats: One related-CDR3 cluster, which may be a signature, held the repertoires of 18 of 34 multiple sclerosis patients after phylogenetic grouping.

Trimming took 7 bases from V and 8 from J; bases not matched to a gene: 11. Germline CDR1 SNHLY, CDR2 FYNNEI. CDR3 length: 15 amino acids. The sequence was obtained from a man in his fifties with multiple sclerosis. The chain combines TRBV2 with TRBJ1-4; the match to TRBD1 covers 9 bases. Sequenced sample: PBMCs. The CDR3 reads CASTNGDRVFEKLFF. CDR3 sequence (DNA): TGTGCCAGCACGAATGGGGACAGGGTTTTCGAAAAACTGTTTTTT.